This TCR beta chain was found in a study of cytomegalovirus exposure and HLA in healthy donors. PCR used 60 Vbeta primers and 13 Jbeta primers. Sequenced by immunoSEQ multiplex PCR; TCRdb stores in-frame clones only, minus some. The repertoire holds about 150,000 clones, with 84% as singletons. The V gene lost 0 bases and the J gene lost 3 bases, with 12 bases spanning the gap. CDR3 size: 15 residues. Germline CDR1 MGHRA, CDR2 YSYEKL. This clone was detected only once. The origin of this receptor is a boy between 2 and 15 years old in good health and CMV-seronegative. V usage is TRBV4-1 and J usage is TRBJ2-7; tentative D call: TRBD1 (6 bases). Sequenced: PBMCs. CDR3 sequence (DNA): TGCGCCAGCAGCCAAGAACGGACAGCAAGCTACGAGCAGTACTTC. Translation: CASSQERTASYEQYF.